The source of this T cell receptor beta chain is a study of T cell changes during pregnancy in multiple sclerosis. Assay used: immunoSEQ multiplex PCR; TCRdb lists only in-frame clones, some missing. Here the sample spans about 41,000 clones, about 88% being singletons. Germline trimming cut 4 bases from V and 10 bases from J; bases unmatched to any gene: 2. Looked up from germline, CDR1 is SGHNT and CDR2 is YYREEE (reference sequence). There are 13 residues in the CDR3. The sequence was collected from a female donor with multiple sclerosis, enrolled in a pregnancy study. Sample: CD4+ T cells from peripheral blood mononuclear cells, taken in the first trimester of pregnancy. The chain links TRBV5-4 to TRBJ2-1, with TRBD2 matching over 13 bases. Here the CDR3 reads CASSMGLAGEQFF. CDR3 nucleotides: TGTGCCAGCAGCATGGGACTAGCGGGAGAGCAGTTCTTC.